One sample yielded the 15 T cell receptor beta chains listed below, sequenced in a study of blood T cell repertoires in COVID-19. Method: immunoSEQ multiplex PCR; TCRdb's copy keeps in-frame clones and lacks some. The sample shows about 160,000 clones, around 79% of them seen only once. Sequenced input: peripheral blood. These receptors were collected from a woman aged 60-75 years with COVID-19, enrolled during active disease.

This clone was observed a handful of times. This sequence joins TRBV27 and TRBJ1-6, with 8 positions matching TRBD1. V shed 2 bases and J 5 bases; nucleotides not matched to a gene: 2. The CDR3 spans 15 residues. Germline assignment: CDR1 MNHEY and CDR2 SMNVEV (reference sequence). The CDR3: CASSLQGANNSPLHF. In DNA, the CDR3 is TGTGCCAGCAGTTTACAGGGGGCGAATAATTCACCCCTCCACTTT.

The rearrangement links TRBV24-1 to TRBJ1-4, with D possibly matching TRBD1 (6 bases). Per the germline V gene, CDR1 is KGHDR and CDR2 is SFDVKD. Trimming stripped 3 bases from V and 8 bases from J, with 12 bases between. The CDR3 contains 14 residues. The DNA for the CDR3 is TGTGCCACCAGTGATCCAGGGGTGGGAGAAAAACTGTTTTTT. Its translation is CATSDPGVGEKLFF.

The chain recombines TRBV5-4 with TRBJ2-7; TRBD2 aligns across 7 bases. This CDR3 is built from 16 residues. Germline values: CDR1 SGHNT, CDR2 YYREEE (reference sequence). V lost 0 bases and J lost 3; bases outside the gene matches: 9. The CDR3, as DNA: TGTGCCAGCAGCTTGGATGAGGCGAAGCGGGACTACGAGCAGTACTTC. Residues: CASSLDEAKRDYEQYF. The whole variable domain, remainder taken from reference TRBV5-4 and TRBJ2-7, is ETGVTQSPTHLIKTRGQQVTLRCSSQSGHNTVSWYQQALGQGPQFIFQYYREEENGRGNFPPRFSGLQFPNYSSELNVNALELDDSALYLCASSLDEAKRDYEQYFGPGTRLTVT.

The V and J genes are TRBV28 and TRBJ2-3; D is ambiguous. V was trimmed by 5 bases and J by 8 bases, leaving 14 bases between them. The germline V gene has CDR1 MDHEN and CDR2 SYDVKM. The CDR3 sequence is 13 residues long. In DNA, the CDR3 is TGTGCCAGCAGTCTCTCCCTCCGTGTTACGCAGTATTTT. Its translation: CASSLSLRVTQYF.

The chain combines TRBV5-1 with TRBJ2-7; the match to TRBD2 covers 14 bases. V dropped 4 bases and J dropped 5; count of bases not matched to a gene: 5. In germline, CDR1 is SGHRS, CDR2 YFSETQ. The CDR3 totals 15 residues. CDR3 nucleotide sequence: TGCGCCAGCAGCCCCGGGACTAGCGGGAGCCACGAGCAGTACTTC. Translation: CASSPGTSGSHEQYF.

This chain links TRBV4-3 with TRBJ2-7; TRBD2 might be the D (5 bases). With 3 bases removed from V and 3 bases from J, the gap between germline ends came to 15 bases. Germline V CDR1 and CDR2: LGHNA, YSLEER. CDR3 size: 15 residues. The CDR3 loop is CASSQEADHLYEQYF. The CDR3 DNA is TGCGCCAGCAGCCAGGAAGCGGACCATCTCTACGAGCAGTACTTC.

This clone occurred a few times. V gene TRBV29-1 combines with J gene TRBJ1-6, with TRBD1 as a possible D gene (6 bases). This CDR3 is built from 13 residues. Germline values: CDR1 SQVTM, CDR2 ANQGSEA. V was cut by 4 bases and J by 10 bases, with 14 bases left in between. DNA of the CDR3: TGCAGCGTTGCGGAAGACAGGCAGTCACCCCTCCACTTT. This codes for CSVAEDRQSPLHF.

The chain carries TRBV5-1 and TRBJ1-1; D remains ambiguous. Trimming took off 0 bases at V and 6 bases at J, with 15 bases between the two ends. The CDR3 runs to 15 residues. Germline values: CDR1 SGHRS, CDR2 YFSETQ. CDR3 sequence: CASSLATVDISEAFF. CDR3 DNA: TGCGCCAGCAGCTTGGCGACCGTTGACATCTCTGAAGCTTTCTTT.

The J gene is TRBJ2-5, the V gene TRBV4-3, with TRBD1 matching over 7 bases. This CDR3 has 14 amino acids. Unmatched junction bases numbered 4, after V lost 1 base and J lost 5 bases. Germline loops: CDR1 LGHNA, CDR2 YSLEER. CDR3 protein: CASSQGQGVETQYF. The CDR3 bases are TGCGCCAGCAGCCAAGGACAGGGAGTGGAGACCCAGTACTTC.

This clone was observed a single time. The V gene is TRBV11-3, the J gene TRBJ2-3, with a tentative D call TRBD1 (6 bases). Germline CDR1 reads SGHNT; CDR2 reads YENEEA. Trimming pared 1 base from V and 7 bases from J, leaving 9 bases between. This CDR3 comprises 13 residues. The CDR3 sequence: CASSLGTEYTQYF. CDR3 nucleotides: TGTGCCAGCAGCTTAGGGACAGAATATACGCAGTATTTT.

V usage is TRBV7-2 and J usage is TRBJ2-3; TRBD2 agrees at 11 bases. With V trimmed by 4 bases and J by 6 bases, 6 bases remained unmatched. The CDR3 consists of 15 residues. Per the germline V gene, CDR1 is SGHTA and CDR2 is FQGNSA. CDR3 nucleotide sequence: TGTGCCAGCAGCTCGCTAGCGGGAGGCCATGATACGCAGTATTTT. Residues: CASSSLAGGHDTQYF.

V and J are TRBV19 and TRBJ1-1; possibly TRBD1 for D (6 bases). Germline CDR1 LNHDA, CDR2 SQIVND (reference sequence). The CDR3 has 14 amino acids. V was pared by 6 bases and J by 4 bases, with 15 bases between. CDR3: CASSHRVAGTEAFF. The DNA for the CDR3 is TGTGCCAGTAGCCACAGGGTGGCGGGCACTGAAGCTTTCTTT.

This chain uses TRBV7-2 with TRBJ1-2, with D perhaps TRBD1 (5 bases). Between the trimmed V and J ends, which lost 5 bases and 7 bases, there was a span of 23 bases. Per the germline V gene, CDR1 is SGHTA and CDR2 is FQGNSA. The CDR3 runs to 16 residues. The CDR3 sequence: CASSRDGGTPGGGYTF. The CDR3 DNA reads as TGTGCCAGCAGCCGTGACGGCGGGACCCCGGGAGGTGGCTACACCTTC.

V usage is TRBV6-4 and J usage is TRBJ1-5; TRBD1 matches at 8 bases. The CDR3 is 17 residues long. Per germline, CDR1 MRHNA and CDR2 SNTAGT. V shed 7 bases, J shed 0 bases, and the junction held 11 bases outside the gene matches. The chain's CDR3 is CASIFTGGSDSNQPQHF. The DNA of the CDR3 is TGTGCCAGCATTTTCACAGGGGGATCCGATAGCAATCAGCCCCAGCATTTT.

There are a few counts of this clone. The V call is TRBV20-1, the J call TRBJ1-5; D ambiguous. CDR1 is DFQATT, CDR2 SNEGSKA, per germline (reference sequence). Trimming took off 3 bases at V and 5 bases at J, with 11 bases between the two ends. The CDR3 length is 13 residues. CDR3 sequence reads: CSASRSPDQPQHF. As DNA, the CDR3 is TGCAGTGCTAGTCGCTCCCCGGATCAGCCCCAGCATTTT.